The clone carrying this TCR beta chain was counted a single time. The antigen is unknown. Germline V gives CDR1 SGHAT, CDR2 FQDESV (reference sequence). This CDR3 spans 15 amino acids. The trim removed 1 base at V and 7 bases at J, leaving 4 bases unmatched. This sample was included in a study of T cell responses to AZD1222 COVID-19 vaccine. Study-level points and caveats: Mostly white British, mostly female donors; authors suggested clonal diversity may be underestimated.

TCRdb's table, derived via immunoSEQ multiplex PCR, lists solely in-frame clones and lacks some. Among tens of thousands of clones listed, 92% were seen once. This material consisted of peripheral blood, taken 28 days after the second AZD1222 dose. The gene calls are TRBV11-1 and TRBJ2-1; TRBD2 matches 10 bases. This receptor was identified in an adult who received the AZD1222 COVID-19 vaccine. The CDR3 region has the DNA TGTGCCAGCAGCTTAGTCGCTAGCGGGAGAAATGAGCAGTTCTTC. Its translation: CASSLVASGRNEQFF. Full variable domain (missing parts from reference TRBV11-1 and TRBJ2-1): EAEVAQSPRYKITEKSQAVAFWCDPISGHATLYWYRQILGQGPELLVQFQDESVVDDSQLPKDRFSAERLKGVDSTLKIQPAELGDSAMYLCASSLVASGRNEQFFGPGTRLTVL.